Given below is one T cell receptor beta chain in context. Its binding antigen is unknown. Qualities for individual bases were not recorded, and no much larger clone is one base off. The protocol used for the library was the immunoSEQ multiplex PCR assay. What TCRdb holds here is the immuneACCESS table cut down to in-frame rearrangements. Part of the clones is not present; checked against another copy, under half of the missing clones reflect an unresolved V gene, and the others are unexplained. The sample data list roughly 40,000 clones, and 90% to 95% of these were observed just once. Approximately 8.3% of the sample belongs to the ten largest clones. The CDR3 runs 15 amino acids, cysteine and phenylalanine included. Only CDR3 DNA is held: 45 bases, read in frame from base 1. A distance of 12 bases separates the germline ends of V and J, which lose 3 bases and 2 bases respectively. From the germline V gene, CDR1 is SNHLY and CDR2 is FYNNEI.

The data stem from a study of T cell changes during pregnancy in multiple sclerosis (dated by TCRdb to between 2019 and 2020). A note on the overall study: In women with multiple sclerosis, the researchers looked at how the T cell repertoire shifted as pregnancy progressed.

This material consisted of CD8+ T cells from peripheral blood mononuclear cells, taken before pregnancy. This sequence was found in a female donor with multiple sclerosis, enrolled in a pregnancy study. The sequence links TRBV2 to TRBJ2-3, with no confident D gene call. The sequence in DNA is TGTGCCAGCAGTGACCCACTTCCCCCCACAGATACGCAGTATTTT. This yields the protein CASSDPLPPTDTQYF.